This T cell receptor beta chain was sequenced in a study of blood T cell repertoires in COVID-19. Study-wide context: The origin of the acute and convalescent COVID-19 samples was the United States, Italy and Spain. Sources were T cells, B-cell-depleted T cells, or PBMCs; the material itself was cDNA or gDNA.

Data came from immunoSEQ multiplex PCR; TCRdb stores just in-frame clones and leaves some out. The sample has about 70,000 clones, about four fifths seen once; the top ten hold approximately 20%. V lost 5 bases and J lost 1; bases outside the gene matches: 6. Per germline, CDR1 KGHSH and CDR2 LQKENI. This CDR3 is 15 amino acids long. The chain is built from TRBV18 and TRBJ2-3, with 7 bases aligning to TRBD1. The sequenced sample was peripheral blood. The clonotype originates from a woman in her 70s with acute or convalescent COVID-19. Here the CDR3 reads CASSSGQVGTDTQYF. The CDR3 DNA sequence: TGTGCCAGCTCATCCGGACAGGTTGGCACAGATACGCAGTATTTT.